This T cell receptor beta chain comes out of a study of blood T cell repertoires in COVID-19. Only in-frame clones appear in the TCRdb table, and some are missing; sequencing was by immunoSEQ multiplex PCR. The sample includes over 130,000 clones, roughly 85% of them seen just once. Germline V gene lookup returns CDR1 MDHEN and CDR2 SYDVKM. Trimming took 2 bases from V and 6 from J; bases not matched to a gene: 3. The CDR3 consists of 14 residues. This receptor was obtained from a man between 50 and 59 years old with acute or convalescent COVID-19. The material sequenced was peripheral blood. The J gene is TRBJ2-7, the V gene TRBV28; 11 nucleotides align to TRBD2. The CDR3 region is CASSLPLAGGEQYF. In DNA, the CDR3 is TGTGCCAGCAGTTTACCCCTAGCGGGAGGCGAGCAGTACTTC.